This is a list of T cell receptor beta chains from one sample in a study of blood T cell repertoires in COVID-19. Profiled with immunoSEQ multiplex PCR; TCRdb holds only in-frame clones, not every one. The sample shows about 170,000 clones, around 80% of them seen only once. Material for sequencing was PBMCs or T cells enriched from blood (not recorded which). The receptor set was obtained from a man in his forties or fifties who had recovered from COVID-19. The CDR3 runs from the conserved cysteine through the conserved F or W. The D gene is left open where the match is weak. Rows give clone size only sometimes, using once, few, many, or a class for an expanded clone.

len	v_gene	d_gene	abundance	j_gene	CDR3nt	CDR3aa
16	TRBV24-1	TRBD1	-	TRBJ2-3	TGTGCCACCAGTGATCCGGGACAGGGGATCACAGATACGCAGTATTTT	CATSDPGQGITDTQYF
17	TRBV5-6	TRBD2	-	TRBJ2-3	TGTGCCAGCAGCCTAAGGACTAGCGGGGGGGCGGCAGATACGCAGTATTTT	CASSLRTSGGAADTQYF
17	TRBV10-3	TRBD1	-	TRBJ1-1	TGTGCCATCAGTGAGCCGGGACAGGGGCCAATGAACACTGAAGCTTTCTTT	CAISEPGQGPMNTEAFF
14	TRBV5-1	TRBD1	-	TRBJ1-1	TGCGCCAGCACCCCAGGGGGCACGGGAACTGAAGCTTTCTTT	CASTPGGTGTEAFF
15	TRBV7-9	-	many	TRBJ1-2	TGTGCCAGCAGCCGCGGGCGAGGAGGGAACTATGGCTACACCTTC	CASSRGRGGNYGYTF
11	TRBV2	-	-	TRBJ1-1	TGTGCCAGCAGTGGATACGGGGAAGCTTTCTTT	CASSGYGEAFF
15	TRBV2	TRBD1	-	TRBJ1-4	TGTGCCAGCAGGACGGGACAGGGGAAAAAGGAAAAACTGTTTTTT	CASRTGQGKKEKLFF
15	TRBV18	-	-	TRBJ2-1	TGTGCCAGCTCAATAGGCGGGGCCAGCTACAATGAGCAGTTCTTC	CASSIGGASYNEQFF
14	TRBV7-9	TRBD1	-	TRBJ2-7	TGTGCCAGCAGCCCGCCGGGGACAGCCTACGAGCAGTACTTC	CASSPPGTAYEQYF
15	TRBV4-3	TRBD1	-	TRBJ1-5	TGCGCCAGCAGCCAAGATCGAGGGGGCGGTCAGCCCCAGCATTTT	CASSQDRGGGQPQHF
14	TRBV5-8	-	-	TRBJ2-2	TGTGCCAGCAGCCCCGGGAGATACACCGGGGAGCTGTTTTTT	CASSPGRYTGELFF
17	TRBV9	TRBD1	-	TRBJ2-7	TGTGCCAGCAGCGTAGAAGCCGGAACAGGGGGCTTCTACGAGCAGTACTTC	CASSVEAGTGGFYEQYF
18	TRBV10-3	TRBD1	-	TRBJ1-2	TGTGCCATCAGTGAGCCGCGGTGGGACAGGCTCACTGACTATGGCTACACCTTC	CAISEPRWDRLTDYGYTF